A single sample gave rise to the 31 T cell receptor beta chains below, sequenced in a study of CD8 T cells in ankylosing spondylitis. MiXCR, applied by TCRdb to the 5' RACE reads, yields one record per CDR3 protein. The table lists 310,000 or so distinct CDR3 sequences, roughly 20% of them singletons. Material: blood, either unsorted or a sorted T cell fraction (not recorded which). These receptors were obtained from a male donor with ankylosing spondylitis or in good health (not recorded which).

In its sample, this clonotype was seen a few times. This chain connects TRBV10-3 to TRBJ2-2; D unresolved. CDR1 and CDR2 from the germline V gene are ENHRY and SYGVKD. CDR3 length equals 16 residues. The ends were cut back, 2 bases at V and 1 base at J, with 11 bases in the middle. CDR3 DNA: TGTGCCATCAGTGAGGGCGGTACGAGGAACACCGGGGAGCTGTTTTTT. Protein product: CAISEGGTRNTGELFF.

The chain uses TRBV5-1 and TRBJ2-1; no reliable D call. The V and J ends lost 2 bases and 9 bases respectively, with 9 bases between them. The CDR3 extends over 12 amino acids. Germline-derived CDR1 and CDR2 are SGHRS and YFSETQ. CDR3 bases: TGCGCCAGCAGCTTCATTAGCAGTGAGCAGTTCTTC. Amino acid sequence: CASSFISSEQFF.

Many counts were recorded for this clonotype. The chain links TRBV12-3 or TRBV12-4 to TRBJ2-5; 7 bases agree with TRBD1. The trim removed 3 bases at V and 0 bases at J, leaving 1 base unmatched. This CDR3 region has 14 residues. The CDR3 nucleotides read TGTGCCAGCAGTTTTCAGGGGGACCAAGAGACCCAGTACTTC. Encoded protein: CASSFQGDQETQYF.

This clonotype was seen a handful of times. The chain uses TRBV9 and TRBJ2-3; D may be TRBD2 (5 bases). Trimming removed 1 base at V and 2 bases at J, with 14 bases between. CDR3 length: 16 residues. The germline V gene encodes CDR1 SGDLS and CDR2 YYNGEE. As DNA, the CDR3 is TGTGCCAGCAGCGTAAATATAGGAGGCTCCACAGATACGCAGTATTTT. Amino acid sequence: CASSVNIGGSTDTQYF. The whole variable domain, remainder taken from reference TRBV9 and TRBJ2-3, is DSGVTQTPKHLITATGQRVTLRCSPRSGDLSVYWYQQSLDQGLQFLIQYYNGEERAKGNILERFSAQQFPDLHSELNLSSLELGDSALYFCASSVNIGGSTDTQYFGPGTRLTVL.

This clonotype was picked up a small number of times. J is TRBJ2-2 and V is TRBV5-1; no definite D call. This CDR3 has 15 amino acids. Germline V CDR1 and CDR2: SGHRS, YFSETQ. V was clipped by 0 bases and J by 3 bases, with 9 bases between them. The CDR3 region is CASSLGVSYTGELFF. The CDR3 coding sequence is TGCGCCAGCAGCTTGGGGGTCAGCTACACCGGGGAGCTGTTTTTT. The variable domain in full, completed from reference TRBV5-1 and TRBJ2-2, reads KAGVTQTPRYLIKTRGQQVTLSCSPISGHRSVSWYQQTPGQGLQFLFEYFSETQRNKGNFPGRFSGRQFSNSRSEMNVSTLELGDSALYLCASSLGVSYTGELFFGEGSRLTVL.

This clonotype was detected only a few times. J is TRBJ2-2 and V is TRBV7-9; possibly TRBD1 or TRBD2 for D (5 bases each). Germline V gene data show CDR1 as SEHNR and CDR2 as FQNEAQ (reference sequence). This CDR3 region has 15 residues. The ends were cut back, 4 bases at V and 6 bases at J, with 15 bases in the middle. The CDR3 spells CASSSPLGDPGELFF. The CDR3 region has the DNA TGTGCCAGCAGCTCCCCGCTCGGGGACCCCGGGGAGCTGTTTTTT.

The chain recombines TRBV30 with TRBJ1-5; 10 bases are a match to TRBD1. V dropped 1 base and J dropped 5; count of bases not matched to a gene: 5. This CDR3 is built from 15 residues. Germline assignment: CDR1 GTSNPN and CDR2 SVGIG (reference sequence). The CDR3 region is CAWSADRGQYQPQHF. In nucleotides, the CDR3 is TGTGCCTGGAGTGCTGACAGGGGGCAATATCAGCCCCAGCATTTT.

This clonotype came up a few times. The chain has TRBV7-2 and TRBJ1-2, with D maybe TRBD1 (6 bases). This CDR3 region has 12 residues. Looked up from germline, CDR1 is SGHTA and CDR2 is FQGNSA. Trimming left V 5 bases short and J 8 bases short, with 12 bases between. The CDR3 sequence: CASSPDRAGYTF. CDR3 DNA sequence: TGTGCCAGCAGCCCGGACAGAGCGGGCTACACCTTC.

This sequence joins TRBV3-1 and TRBJ2-2; a possible D gene is TRBD1 (6 bases). Germline V gives CDR1 LGHDT, CDR2 YNNKEL (reference sequence). This CDR3 has 15 amino acids. Trimming left V 1 base short and J 7 bases short, with 13 bases between. In DNA form, the CDR3 reads TGTGCCAGCAGCCAAGGCCAGGGGTCCGGCGGGGAGCTGTTTTTT. Translating it yields CASSQGQGSGGELFF.

This clonotype was recorded a few times. The V call is TRBV5-1, the J call TRBJ2-5; 7 positions match TRBD2. Germline lookup yields CDR1 SGHRS and CDR2 YFSETQ. V dropped 1 base and J dropped 2; count of bases not matched to a gene: 8. This CDR3 comprises 16 residues. CDR3 protein: CASSLPAGEVQETQYF. The CDR3 DNA reads TGCGCCAGCAGCTTGCCGGCGGGGGAGGTTCAAGAGACCCAGTACTTC.

The chain uses TRBV12-3 or TRBV12-4 and TRBJ1-4; D ambiguous. V lost 3 bases to trimming and J lost 7 bases, with 12 bases between them. The CDR3 extends over 14 amino acids. The CDR3 DNA sequence: TGTGCCAGCAGTTTGTGGGAGGGCCGTGAAAAACTGTTTTTT. Its protein is CASSLWEGREKLFF.

This clonotype was observed a few times. V and J are TRBV20-1 and TRBJ2-2, with no clear D. The germline V gene encodes CDR1 DFQATT and CDR2 SNEGSKA (reference sequence). The length of the CDR3 is 12 residues. Trimming removed 0 bases at V and 8 bases at J, with 7 bases between. CDR3 DNA sequence: TGCAGTGCTAGAGACGTGCAGGGGGAGCTGTTTTTT. It is translated as CSARDVQGELFF.

The chain links TRBV6-5 to TRBJ2-2; 8 positions agree with TRBD2. This CDR3 is 16 amino acids long. With 6 bases clipped from V and 5 bases from J, the junction kept 11 bases outside the gene matches. The germline gives CDR1 MNHEY, CDR2 SVGAGI. DNA for the CDR3: TGTGCCAGCAGCCGCCCGAGCGGGAGAGGTACCGGGGAGCTGTTTTTT. This translates into CASSRPSGRGTGELFF.

This chain links TRBV3-1 with TRBJ1-3, with TRBD1 matching 9 bases. The length of the CDR3 is 18 residues. V dropped 2 bases and J dropped 4; count of bases not matched to a gene: 12. In germline, CDR1 is LGHDT, CDR2 YNNKEL (reference sequence). Written as DNA, the CDR3 is TGTGCCAGCAGCCAATTTGGACAGGGGAGGGGATCCGGAAACACCATATATTTT. This translates into CASSQFGQGRGSGNTIYF.

As DNA, the CDR3 is TGTGCCAGCAGTTCATCCCCAGGGGGTCGCGATTCACCCCTCCACTTT. This codes for CASSSSPGGRDSPLHF. This chain joins TRBV27 and TRBJ1-6; the match to TRBD1 covers 7 bases. J lost 8 bases, V lost 4 bases, and 11 bases had no gene match. From germline, CDR1 is MNHEY and CDR2 SMNVEV (reference sequence). This CDR3 contains 16 residues.

This chain links TRBV20-1 with TRBJ2-1; a possible D gene is TRBD2 (5 bases). The CDR3 is 13 amino acids. V was shortened by 5 bases and J by 9 bases, with 17 bases between the two germline ends. Germline CDR1 and CDR2: DFQATT and SNEGSKA (reference sequence). This CDR3 is CSASGSASGEQFF. The CDR3, as DNA: TGCAGTGCTTCAGGTAGCGCTTCGGGTGAGCAGTTCTTC.

The gene calls are TRBV5-1 and TRBJ1-5; no definite D call. The V gene lost 0 bases and the J gene lost 8 bases, with 9 bases spanning the gap. The CDR3 totals 13 residues. The germline gives CDR1 SGHRS, CDR2 YFSETQ. CDR3 in amino acids: CASSLGLGEPQHF. The CDR3 DNA reads as TGCGCCAGCAGCTTGGGCCTTGGTGAGCCCCAGCATTTT.

This clonotype was counted only a few times. CDR3 sequence (DNA): TGTGCCAGCAGCCTAACTAGCTCTGGGGCCAACGTCCTGACTTTC. Translated, it gives CASSLTSSGANVLTF. The chain employs TRBV7-6 and TRBJ2-6; tentative D call: TRBD2 (5 bases). Germline V gene sequence: CDR1 SGHVS, CDR2 FNYEAQ. The CDR3 runs to 15 residues. V dropped 5 bases and J dropped 0 bases, with 8 bases sitting between them.

The count of this clonotype is one. This chain joins TRBV15 and TRBJ2-5; D may be TRBD2 (5 bases). The V gene's germline CDR1 is LNHNV and CDR2 YYDKDF (reference sequence). Trimming stripped 0 bases from V and 2 bases from J, with 10 bases between. The CDR3 length is 15 residues. In nucleotides, the CDR3 is TGTGCCACCAGCAGAGATCGACCGGGGCAAGAGACCCAGTACTTC. Its translation is CATSRDRPGQETQYF.

The V call is TRBV20-1, the J call TRBJ2-2, with a tentative D call TRBD1 (6 bases). Per germline, CDR1 DFQATT and CDR2 SNEGSKA (reference sequence). The CDR3 extends over 15 amino acids. V dropped 0 bases and J dropped 4 bases, with 12 bases sitting between them. The CDR3 nucleotides are TGCAGTGCTAGAGATCACAGGACAGTCACCGGGGAGCTGTTTTTT. Protein sequence: CSARDHRTVTGELFF.

The J gene is TRBJ1-4, the V gene TRBV12-3 or TRBV12-4; D possibly corresponds to TRBD1 (5 bases). This CDR3 comprises 15 residues. V was cut by 4 bases and J by 3 bases, with 12 bases left in between. The CDR3 region is CASSSAGIANEKLFF. Here the CDR3 DNA reads TGTGCCAGCAGTTCGGCAGGGATTGCTAATGAAAAACTGTTTTTT.

This clonotype was observed a handful of times. The chain joins TRBV10-3 to TRBJ2-1; D unclear. This CDR3 has 14 residues. CDR1 and CDR2 (germline): ENHRY, SYGVKD. V was trimmed by 1 base and J by 5 bases, leaving 9 bases between them. The chain's CDR3 is CAISEWQQNNEQFF. The CDR3 nucleotides read TGTGCCATCAGTGAGTGGCAGCAGAACAATGAGCAGTTCTTC.

The chain combines TRBV7-8 with TRBJ1-6; 9 bases fit TRBD1. V lost 5 bases, J lost 10 bases, and 6 bases stayed unmatched. This CDR3 has 14 amino acids. Germline CDR1 reads SGHVS; CDR2 reads FQNEAQ. The CDR3 sequence: CASSPGTGISPLHF. As DNA, the CDR3 is TGTGCCAGCAGCCCCGGGACAGGGATCTCACCCCTCCACTTT.

This clonotype was seen at least ten times. The genes are TRBV12-3 or TRBV12-4 and TRBJ1-1; D is possibly TRBD1 (5 bases). This CDR3 is 13 amino acids long. Trimming removed 5 bases from V and 4 bases from J, with 11 bases in between. For the CDR3, the DNA is TGTGCCAGCAGTGTAGACAGAGGCACTGAAGCTTTCTTT. Translated, it gives CASSVDRGTEAFF.

This clonotype was seen ten or more times. The chain joins TRBV5-1 to TRBJ2-5; TRBD2 aligns across 8 bases. Trimming took 0 bases from V and 2 from J; bases not matched to a gene: 3. Germline CDR1 and CDR2: SGHRS and YFSETQ. This CDR3 contains 15 residues. The CDR3 sequence: CASSLDGRGQETQYF. DNA for the CDR3: TGCGCCAGCAGCTTGGACGGGAGGGGGCAAGAGACCCAGTACTTC.

This clonotype was counted between two and nine times. V and J are TRBV3-1 and TRBJ2-1; D perhaps matches TRBD1 (6 bases). CDR3 size: 14 residues. With 2 bases removed from V and 3 bases from J, the gap between germline ends came to 8 bases. Per the germline V gene, CDR1 is LGHDT and CDR2 is YNNKEL (reference sequence). In nucleotides, the CDR3 is TGTGCCAGCAGCCAAAAACAGGGCTACAATGAGCAGTTCTTC. It encodes CASSQKQGYNEQFF.

V usage is TRBV5-1 and J usage is TRBJ2-5; D could derive from TRBD1 or TRBD2 (5 bases each). Germline CDR1 SGHRS, CDR2 YFSETQ. This CDR3 contains 14 residues. Trimming cost V 4 bases and J 0 bases, with 10 bases left between them. In DNA form, the CDR3 reads TGCGCCAGCAGCGGGGGAGTGTACCAAGAGACCCAGTACTTC. The encoded protein is CASSGGVYQETQYF.

The CDR3 loop is CASRRDSSRQETQYF. As DNA, the CDR3 is TGCGCCAGCAGGAGGGACTCCTCCAGGCAAGAGACCCAGTACTTC. The chain carries TRBV10-2 and TRBJ2-5, with D possibly TRBD2 on 6 matching bases. CDR1 and CDR2 (germline): WSHSY, SAAADI. The CDR3 has 15 residues. Trimming cost V 6 bases and J 2 bases, with 16 bases left between them.

In its sample, this clonotype was seen a few times. The chain has TRBV6-1 and TRBJ2-7; 8 nucleotides match TRBD2. Germline V CDR1 and CDR2: MNHNS, SASEGT. This CDR3 has 14 residues. The trim removed 8 bases at V and 7 bases at J, leaving 13 bases unmatched. CDR3 residues: CASGRAGVWGEQYV. CDR3 coding DNA: TGTGCCAGCGGTCGAGCGGGGGTATGGGGGGAGCAGTACGTC.

The chain employs TRBV12-3 or TRBV12-4 and TRBJ2-3, with D perhaps matching TRBD1 (5 bases). The length of the CDR3 is 13 residues. Trimming took off 1 base at V and 6 bases at J, with 8 bases between the two ends. CDR3 protein: CASSLVRADTQYF. CDR3 coding DNA: TGTGCCAGCAGTTTAGTCAGGGCGGATACGCAGTATTTT.

Only one count was recorded for this clonotype. V and J are TRBV15 and TRBJ2-5, with D perhaps matching TRBD1 (6 bases). The ends were cut back, 5 bases at V and 1 base at J, with 20 bases in the middle. The germline V gene encodes CDR1 LNHNV and CDR2 YYDKDF (reference sequence). CDR3 length: 17 amino acids. Here the CDR3 DNA reads TGTGCCACCAGCGGACCCTGGGGGCTAGCCCCCCAAGAGACCCAGTACTTC. Translating gives CATSGPWGLAPQETQYF.